This is a list of T cell receptor beta chains from one sample in a study of blood T cell repertoires in COVID-19. The data were produced by immunoSEQ multiplex PCR, yet TCRdb's version contains in-frame clones alone and is incomplete. The table records about 230,000 clones, about 83% of them present only once. The sample was peripheral blood. The source of these receptors is a woman between 50 and 59 years old with acute or convalescent COVID-19. CDR3s include the opening cysteine and the closing phenylalanine or tryptophan. The order of the fields is D gene, V gene, J gene, clone size, CDR3 DNA, CDR3 protein. The D gene is left open where the match is weak. The size of a clone is reported for some rows only, either as once, few or many, or as a class for expanded clones.

D gene: .
V gene: TRBV18
J gene: TRBJ1-6
clone size: .
CDR3 DNA: TGTGCCAGCTCACCGTCGGAGGGGCATAATTCACCCCTCCACTTT
CDR3 protein: CASSPSEGHNSPLHF

D gene: TRBD1
V gene: TRBV4-1
J gene: TRBJ1-5
clone size: .
CDR3 DNA: TGCGCCAGCAGCCAAGGTGGATCCGGGACAGGGAGCAATCAGCCCCAGCATTTT
CDR3 protein: CASSQGGSGTGSNQPQHF

D gene: .
V gene: TRBV11-1
J gene: TRBJ2-7
clone size: .
CDR3 DNA: TGTGCCAGCAGTCCCCCCGGGCTGGGGGCTTACGAGCAGTACTTC
CDR3 protein: CASSPPGLGAYEQYF

D gene: TRBD1
V gene: TRBV5-1
J gene: TRBJ2-3
clone size: .
CDR3 DNA: TGCGCCAGCAGCAGCTGGACAGGGAGCACAGATACGCAGTATTTT
CDR3 protein: CASSSWTGSTDTQYF

D gene: TRBD2
V gene: TRBV7-2
J gene: TRBJ2-5
clone size: .
CDR3 DNA: TGTGCCAGCAGCTTAGTCCTAGCGGGGGGGCTGGAGACCCAGTACTTC
CDR3 protein: CASSLVLAGGLETQYF

D gene: TRBD1
V gene: TRBV4-1
J gene: TRBJ1-5
clone size: few
CDR3 DNA: TGCGCCAGCAGCCAAGATCTTGGACAGGGCCGCAGACAGCCCCAGCATTTT
CDR3 protein: CASSQDLGQGRRQPQHF

D gene: .
V gene: TRBV9
J gene: TRBJ1-6
clone size: .
CDR3 DNA: TGTGCCAGCAGCCCGGGGGGTTTAAGCTCCTATAATTCACCCCTCCACTTT
CDR3 protein: CASSPGGLSSYNSPLHF

D gene: .
V gene: TRBV18
J gene: TRBJ1-1
clone size: .
CDR3 DNA: TGTGCCAGCTCACCGAATTACCGGACTGAAGCTTTCTTT
CDR3 protein: CASSPNYRTEAFF

D gene: .
V gene: TRBV13
J gene: TRBJ2-3
clone size: .
CDR3 DNA: TGTGCCAGCAGCCCCCGGGGGGCTCGTCTAAGCACAGATACGCAGTATTTT
CDR3 protein: CASSPRGARLSTDTQYF

D gene: .
V gene: TRBV28
J gene: TRBJ2-6
clone size: once
CDR3 DNA: TGTGCCAGCAGTGGAGACAGGAGCTCTGGGGCCAACGTCCTGACTTTC
CDR3 protein: CASSGDRSSGANVLTF

D gene: .
V gene: TRBV30
J gene: TRBJ1-5
clone size: .
CDR3 DNA: TGTGCCTGGAACCAGGACAGTCGTCAGCCCCAGCATTTT
CDR3 protein: CAWNQDSRQPQHF

D gene: TRBD1
V gene: TRBV5-6
J gene: TRBJ2-1
clone size: few
CDR3 DNA: TGTGCCAGCAGCTTTATCTGGGACAGGGAGAGTGAGCAGTTCTTC
CDR3 protein: CASSFIWDRESEQFF

D gene: TRBD1
V gene: TRBV5-8
J gene: TRBJ1-5
clone size: once
CDR3 DNA: TGTGCCAGCAGCTTGGCGGGACAGAGGAGGAATCAGCCCCAGCATTTT
CDR3 protein: CASSLAGQRRNQPQHF

D gene: TRBD1
V gene: TRBV30
J gene: TRBJ1-5
clone size: .
CDR3 DNA: TGTGCCTGGGACAGGGGCGATCAGCCCCAGCATTTT
CDR3 protein: CAWDRGDQPQHF

D gene: .
V gene: TRBV28
J gene: TRBJ1-6
clone size: .
CDR3 DNA: TGTGCCAGCAGACAGGCTAATTCACCCCTCCACTTT
CDR3 protein: CASRQANSPLHF

D gene: TRBD2
V gene: TRBV18
J gene: TRBJ2-5
clone size: .
CDR3 DNA: TGTGCCAGCTCACCCGGTCTTCTCTCTAGCGGGGGGACCCAAGAGACCCAGTACTTC
CDR3 protein: CASSPGLLSSGGTQETQYF

D gene: .
V gene: TRBV20-1
J gene: TRBJ2-3
clone size: .
CDR3 DNA: TGCAGTGCTAGTTACGGCGGGGTCACAGATACGCAGTATTTT
CDR3 protein: CSASYGGVTDTQYF

D gene: .
V gene: TRBV9
J gene: TRBJ1-4
clone size: .
CDR3 DNA: TGTGCCAGCAGCGTAGATAGGGGAACTAATGAAAAACTGTTTTTT
CDR3 protein: CASSVDRGTNEKLFF

D gene: .
V gene: TRBV3-1/TRBV3-2
J gene: TRBJ2-5
clone size: .
CDR3 DNA: TGTGCCAGCAGCCTCGACAGGCAGGAAGAGACCCAGTACTTC
CDR3 protein: CASSLDRQEETQYF

D gene: TRBD1
V gene: TRBV19
J gene: TRBJ1-1
clone size: .
CDR3 DNA: TGTGCCAGTAGTGTCAGACAGGGGGCGACTGAAGCTTTCTTT
CDR3 protein: CASSVRQGATEAFF

D gene: .
V gene: TRBV4-3
J gene: TRBJ2-2
clone size: .
CDR3 DNA: TGCGCCAGCAGCCAAGATTCAACCGGGGAGCTGTTTTTT
CDR3 protein: CASSQDSTGELFF

D gene: TRBD2
V gene: TRBV9
J gene: TRBJ2-3
clone size: .
CDR3 DNA: TGTGCCAGCAGCGTACTAGCGGGGTTCACAGATACGCAGTATTTT
CDR3 protein: CASSVLAGFTDTQYF

D gene: .
V gene: TRBV21-1
J gene: TRBJ1-6
clone size: .
CDR3 DNA: TGTGCCAGCAGCAAAGTGGGGGATCCGGGGGGTTCCTATAATTCACCCCTCCACTTT
CDR3 protein: CASSKVGDPGGSYNSPLHF

D gene: .
V gene: TRBV7-9
J gene: TRBJ1-6
clone size: .
CDR3 DNA: TGTGCCAGCAGCTTCGGGGAGGATTCACCCCTCCACTTT
CDR3 protein: CASSFGEDSPLHF

D gene: TRBD1
V gene: TRBV20-1
J gene: TRBJ1-6
clone size: .
CDR3 DNA: TGCAGTGCTAGTCGAGACAGGGCCAATTCACCCCTCCACTTT
CDR3 protein: CSASRDRANSPLHF

D gene: .
V gene: TRBV5-1
J gene: TRBJ2-1
clone size: .
CDR3 DNA: TGCGCCAGCAGCGGCGGGCCCGGAAGTTCCTACAATGAGCAGTTCTTC
CDR3 protein: CASSGGPGSSYNEQFF

D gene: TRBD1
V gene: TRBV10-3
J gene: TRBJ1-2
clone size: few
CDR3 DNA: TGTGCCATCACGGGGACAGGGGTTTATGGCTACACCTTC
CDR3 protein: CAITGTGVYGYTF

D gene: .
V gene: TRBV3-1/TRBV3-2
J gene: TRBJ1-2
clone size: .
CDR3 DNA: TGTGCCAGCAGCCAAGCGGACAAGGATGGCTACACCTTC
CDR3 protein: CASSQADKDGYTF

D gene: .
V gene: TRBV5-4
J gene: TRBJ2-2
clone size: once
CDR3 DNA: TGTGCCAGCAGCTTGCCACAGGGTCCCGGGGAGCTGTTTTTT
CDR3 protein: CASSLPQGPGELFF

D gene: TRBD1
V gene: TRBV5-5
J gene: TRBJ2-2
clone size: .
CDR3 DNA: TGTGCCAGCAGCTTGGGACAGGGGGAAACCGGGGAGCTGTTTTTT
CDR3 protein: CASSLGQGETGELFF

D gene: .
V gene: TRBV2
J gene: TRBJ2-2
clone size: .
CDR3 DNA: TGTGCCAGCAGCTACAGGAGCGACACCGGGGAGCTGTTTTTT
CDR3 protein: CASSYRSDTGELFF

D gene: .
V gene: TRBV10-3
J gene: TRBJ1-1
clone size: .
CDR3 DNA: TGTGCCATCAGCCAGAGAGGGGGGGAAGGCACTGAAGCTTTCTTT
CDR3 protein: CAISQRGGEGTEAFF

D gene: TRBD1
V gene: TRBV18
J gene: TRBJ1-1
clone size: few
CDR3 DNA: TGTGCCAGCTCACCGCTCAGGGGGCTCACTGAAGCTTTCTTT
CDR3 protein: CASSPLRGLTEAFF

D gene: TRBD1
V gene: TRBV19
J gene: TRBJ1-4
clone size: .
CDR3 DNA: TGTGCCAGTAGTCCGGACAGGGTGCGTGAAAAACTGTTTTTT
CDR3 protein: CASSPDRVREKLFF

D gene: .
V gene: TRBV23-1
J gene: TRBJ2-1
clone size: .
CDR3 DNA: TGCGCCAGCAGTCCCTCCCCCCAGTATGAGCAGTTCTTC
CDR3 protein: CASSPSPQYEQFF

D gene: TRBD1
V gene: TRBV6-5
J gene: TRBJ1-2
clone size: .
CDR3 DNA: TGTGCCAGCAGAAGGGACAGGGGTCACGGCTACACCTTC
CDR3 protein: CASRRDRGHGYTF

D gene: .
V gene: TRBV5-5
J gene: TRBJ2-7
clone size: .
CDR3 DNA: TGTGCCAGCAGCCTGGCTTCCTACGAGCAGTACTTC
CDR3 protein: CASSLASYEQYF

D gene: .
V gene: TRBV20-1
J gene: TRBJ1-2
clone size: .
CDR3 DNA: TGCAGTGCGGCAGCGAACTATGGCTACACCTTC
CDR3 protein: CSAAANYGYTF

D gene: TRBD1
V gene: TRBV29-1
J gene: TRBJ2-5
clone size: .
CDR3 DNA: TGCAGCGTTACCAGACAGGGCCAAGAGACCCAGTACTTC
CDR3 protein: CSVTRQGQETQYF

D gene: .
V gene: TRBV2
J gene: TRBJ2-3
clone size: .
CDR3 DNA: TGTGCCAGCAGGCCCGAGTACGTGCGGACAGATACGCAGTATTTT
CDR3 protein: CASRPEYVRTDTQYF

D gene: .
V gene: TRBV18
J gene: TRBJ2-1
clone size: .
CDR3 DNA: TGTGCCAGCTCACCACCTGGCGGGCGAAACAATGAGCAGTTCTTC
CDR3 protein: CASSPPGGRNNEQFF

D gene: TRBD1
V gene: TRBV28
J gene: TRBJ1-4
clone size: .
CDR3 DNA: TGTGCCAGCAGTTTAGACAGGGCAACTAATGAAAAACTGTTTTTT
CDR3 protein: CASSLDRATNEKLFF

D gene: .
V gene: TRBV28
J gene: TRBJ2-5
clone size: .
CDR3 DNA: TGTGCCAGCACTTTTGGGACATCGTACCAAGAGACCCAGTACTTC
CDR3 protein: CASTFGTSYQETQYF

D gene: .
V gene: TRBV9
J gene: TRBJ2-3
clone size: .
CDR3 DNA: TGTGCCAGCAGCGTAGTTGAGGCAGGGGGGACAGATACGCAGTATTTT
CDR3 protein: CASSVVEAGGTDTQYF

D gene: .
V gene: TRBV5-3
J gene: TRBJ1-4
clone size: .
CDR3 DNA: TGTGCCAGAAGGGGGGGACTCTGGGCTAATGAAAAACTGTTTTTT
CDR3 protein: CARRGGLWANEKLFF

D gene: TRBD2
V gene: TRBV2
J gene: TRBJ2-5
clone size: .
CDR3 DNA: TGTGCCAGCAAGGTCCCAGCGGGGGGGCAAGAGACCCAGTACTTC
CDR3 protein: CASKVPAGGQETQYF